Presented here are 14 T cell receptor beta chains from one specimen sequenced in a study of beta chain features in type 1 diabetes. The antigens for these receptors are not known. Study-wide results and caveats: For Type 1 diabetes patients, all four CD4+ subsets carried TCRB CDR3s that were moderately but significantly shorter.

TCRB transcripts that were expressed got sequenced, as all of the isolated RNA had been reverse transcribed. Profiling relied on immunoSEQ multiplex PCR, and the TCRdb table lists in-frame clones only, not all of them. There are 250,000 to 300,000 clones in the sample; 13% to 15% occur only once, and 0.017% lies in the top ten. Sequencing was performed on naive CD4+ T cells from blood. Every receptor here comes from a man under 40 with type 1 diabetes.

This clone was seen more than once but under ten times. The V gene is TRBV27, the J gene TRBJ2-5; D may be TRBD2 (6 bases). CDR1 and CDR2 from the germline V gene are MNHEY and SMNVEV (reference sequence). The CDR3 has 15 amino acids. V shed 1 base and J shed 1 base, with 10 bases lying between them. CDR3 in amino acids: CASSLWGGTQETQYF. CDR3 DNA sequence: TGTGCCAGCAGTTTATGGGGCGGGACCCAAGAGACCCAGTACTTC.

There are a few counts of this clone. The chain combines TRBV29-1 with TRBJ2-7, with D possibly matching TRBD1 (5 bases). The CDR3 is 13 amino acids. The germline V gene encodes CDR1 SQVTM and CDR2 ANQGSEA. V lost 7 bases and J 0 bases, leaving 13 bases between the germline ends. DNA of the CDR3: TGCAGCGCAACAGGACGGCTCTCCTACGAGCAGTACTTC. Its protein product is CSATGRLSYEQYF.

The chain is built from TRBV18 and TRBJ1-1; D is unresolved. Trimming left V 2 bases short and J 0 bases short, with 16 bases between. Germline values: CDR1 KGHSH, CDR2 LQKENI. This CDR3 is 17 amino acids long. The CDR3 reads CASSPALGRDMNTEAFF. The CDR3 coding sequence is TGTGCCAGCTCACCAGCGCTCGGGAGAGACATGAACACTGAAGCTTTCTTT.

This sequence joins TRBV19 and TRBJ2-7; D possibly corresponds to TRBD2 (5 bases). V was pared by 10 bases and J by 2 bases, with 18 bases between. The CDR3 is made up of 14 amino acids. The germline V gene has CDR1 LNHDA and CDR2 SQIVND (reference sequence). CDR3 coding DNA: TGTGCCACCCGTACCGTAGCGTTCGCCTACGAGCAGTACTTC. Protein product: CATRTVAFAYEQYF.

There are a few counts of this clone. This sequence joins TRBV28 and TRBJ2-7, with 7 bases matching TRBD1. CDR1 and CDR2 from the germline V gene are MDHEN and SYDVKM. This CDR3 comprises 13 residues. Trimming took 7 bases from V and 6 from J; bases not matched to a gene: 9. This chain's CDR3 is CASNVQGVAEQYF. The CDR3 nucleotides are TGTGCCAGCAATGTTCAGGGGGTGGCCGAGCAGTACTTC.

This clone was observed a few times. The CDR3 coding sequence is TGTGCCAGCAGCTCGTTAGCGGGAGGTGCCTACGAGCAGTACTTC. Amino acids: CASSSLAGGAYEQYF. J is TRBJ2-7 and V is TRBV11-1, with 10 bases identical to TRBD2. CDR3 length equals 15 residues. The ends lost 4 bases at V and 2 bases at J; junction bases unmatched: 5. Germline CDR1 SGHAT, CDR2 FQDESV (reference sequence).

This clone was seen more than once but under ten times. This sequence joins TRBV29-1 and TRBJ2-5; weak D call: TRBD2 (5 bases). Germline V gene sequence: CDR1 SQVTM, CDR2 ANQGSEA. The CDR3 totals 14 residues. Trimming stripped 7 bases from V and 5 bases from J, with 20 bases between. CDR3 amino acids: CSAEVPIGGETQYF. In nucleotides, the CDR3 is TGCAGCGCCGAAGTCCCCATCGGAGGCGAGACCCAGTACTTC.

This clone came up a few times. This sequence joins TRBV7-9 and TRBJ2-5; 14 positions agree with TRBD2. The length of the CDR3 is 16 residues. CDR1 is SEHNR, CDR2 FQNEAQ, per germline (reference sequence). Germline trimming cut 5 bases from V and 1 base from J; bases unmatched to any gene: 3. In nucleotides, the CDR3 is TGTGCCAGCAGCCTCGGACTAGCGGGAGGCCAAGAGACCCAGTACTTC. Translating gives CASSLGLAGGQETQYF. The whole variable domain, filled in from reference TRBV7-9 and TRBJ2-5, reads DTGVSQNPRHKITKRGQNVTFRCDPISEHNRLYWYRQTLGQGPEFLTYFQNEAQLEKSRLLSDRFSAERPKGSFSTLEIQRTEQGDSAMYLCASSLGLAGGQETQYFGPGTRLLVL.

In DNA form, the CDR3 reads TGTGCCAGCAGCTTGGGACAGGGGGAGCAGTACTTC. Its translation is CASSLGQGEQYF. J is TRBJ2-7 and V is TRBV5-4; 8 bases are a match to TRBD1. The junction had 0 bases not matched to a gene; V was cut back by 0 bases and J by 7 bases. The germline V gene has CDR1 SGHNT and CDR2 YYREEE (reference sequence). The CDR3 extends over 12 amino acids.

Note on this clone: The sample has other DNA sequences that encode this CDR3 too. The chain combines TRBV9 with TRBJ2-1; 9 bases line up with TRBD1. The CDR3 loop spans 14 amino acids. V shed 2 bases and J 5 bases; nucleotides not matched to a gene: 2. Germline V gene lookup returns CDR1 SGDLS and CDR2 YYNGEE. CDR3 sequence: CASSVGQGNNEQFF. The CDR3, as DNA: TGTGCCAGCAGCGTCGGACAGGGGAACAATGAGCAGTTCTTC.

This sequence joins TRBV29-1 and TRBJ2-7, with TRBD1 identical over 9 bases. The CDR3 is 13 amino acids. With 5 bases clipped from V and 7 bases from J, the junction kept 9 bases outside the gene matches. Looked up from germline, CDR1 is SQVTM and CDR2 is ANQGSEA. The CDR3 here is CSVSGTGLREQYF. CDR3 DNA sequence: TGCAGCGTTTCCGGGACAGGGCTTAGGGAGCAGTACTTC.

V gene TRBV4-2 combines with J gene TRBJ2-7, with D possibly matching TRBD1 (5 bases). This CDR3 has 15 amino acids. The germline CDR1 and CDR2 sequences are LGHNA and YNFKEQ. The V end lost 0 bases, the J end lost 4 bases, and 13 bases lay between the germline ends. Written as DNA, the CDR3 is TGTGCCAGCAGCCAAGAGGGTACAGGAAATTACGAGCAGTACTTC. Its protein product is CASSQEGTGNYEQYF.

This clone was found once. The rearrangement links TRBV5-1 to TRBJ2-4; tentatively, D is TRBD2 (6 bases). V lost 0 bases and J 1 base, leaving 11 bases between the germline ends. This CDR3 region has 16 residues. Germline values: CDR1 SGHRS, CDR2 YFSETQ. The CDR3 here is CASSLAPSAAKNIQYF. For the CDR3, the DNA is TGCGCCAGCAGCTTGGCGCCTAGCGCGGCCAAAAACATTCAGTACTTC. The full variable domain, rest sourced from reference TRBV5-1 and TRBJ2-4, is KAGVTQTPRYLIKTRGQQVTLSCSPISGHRSVSWYQQTPGQGLQFLFEYFSETQRNKGNFPGRFSGRQFSNSRSEMNVSTLELGDSALYLCASSLAPSAAKNIQYFGAGTRLSVL.

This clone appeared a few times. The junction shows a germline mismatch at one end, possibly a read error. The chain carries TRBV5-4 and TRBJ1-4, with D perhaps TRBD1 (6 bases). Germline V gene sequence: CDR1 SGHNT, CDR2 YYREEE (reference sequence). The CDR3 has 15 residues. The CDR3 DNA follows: TGCGCCAGCAGCCAAGAGGGGGGGCGAACTGAAAAACTGTTTTTT. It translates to CASSQEGGRTEKLFF.